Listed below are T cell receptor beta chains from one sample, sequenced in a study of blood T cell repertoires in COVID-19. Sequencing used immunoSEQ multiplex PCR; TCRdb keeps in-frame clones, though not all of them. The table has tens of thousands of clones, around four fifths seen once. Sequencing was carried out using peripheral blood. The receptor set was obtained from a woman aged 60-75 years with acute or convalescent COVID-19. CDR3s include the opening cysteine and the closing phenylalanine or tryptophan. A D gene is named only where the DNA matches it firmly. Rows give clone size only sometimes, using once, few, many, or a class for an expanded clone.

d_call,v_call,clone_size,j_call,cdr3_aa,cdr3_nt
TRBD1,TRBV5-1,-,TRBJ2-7,CASKTRDSSYEQYF,TGCGCCAGCAAAACCCGGGACAGCAGCTACGAGCAGTACTTC
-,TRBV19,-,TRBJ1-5,CASSPRGGNQPQHF,TGTGCCAGTAGCCCAAGGGGTGGCAATCAGCCCCAGCATTTT
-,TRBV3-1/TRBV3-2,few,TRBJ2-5,CASSQAQGQETQYF,TGTGCCAGCAGCCAAGCGCAGGGCCAAGAGACCCAGTACTTC
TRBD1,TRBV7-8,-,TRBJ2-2,CASSFGKTGGPGELFF,TGTGCCAGCAGCTTCGGGAAAACAGGGGGACCCGGGGAGCTGTTTTTT
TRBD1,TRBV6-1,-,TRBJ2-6,CASSEQGARGANVLTF,TGTGCCAGCAGTGAACAGGGGGCGCGTGGGGCCAACGTCCTGACTTTC
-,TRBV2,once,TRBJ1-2,CASSRNPAYYGYTF,TGTGCCAGCAGCAGGAATCCGGCCTACTATGGCTACACCTTC
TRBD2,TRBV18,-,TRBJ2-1,CASSTRAGGPVNSYNEQFF,TGTGCCAGCTCCACCAGGGCGGGGGGGCCGGTAAACTCCTACAATGAGCAGTTCTTC
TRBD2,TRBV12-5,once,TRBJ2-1,CASGLVRAGGLPYNEQFF,TGTGCTAGTGGTTTGGTACGGGCGGGAGGGCTCCCCTACAATGAGCAGTTCTTC
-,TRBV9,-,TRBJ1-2,CASSVAREGLGGYTF,TGTGCCAGCAGCGTAGCCAGGGAAGGTCTTGGTGGCTACACCTTC
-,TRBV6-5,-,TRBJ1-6,CASSFVGRDSPLHF,TGTGCCAGCTCCTTCGTAGGCAGGGATTCACCCCTCCACTTT
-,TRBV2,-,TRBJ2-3,CASSEALFDTQYF,TGTGCCAGCAGTGAAGCTCTCTTCGATACGCAGTATTTT
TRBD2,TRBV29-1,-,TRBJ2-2,CSVESGRGGELFF,TGCAGCGTTGAATCAGGGAGGGGCGGGGAGCTGTTTTTT
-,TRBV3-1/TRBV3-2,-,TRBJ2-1,CASSQDERRRGYNEQFF,TGTGCCAGCAGCCAAGATGAGAGACGCCGGGGATACAATGAGCAGTTCTTC
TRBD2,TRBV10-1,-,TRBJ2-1,CASSPGGLAGVNEQFF,TGCGCCAGCAGTCCCGGTGGGCTAGCGGGAGTAAATGAGCAGTTCTTC
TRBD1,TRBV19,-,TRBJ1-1,CASAWTGSATEAFF,TGTGCCAGTGCGTGGACAGGGTCGGCCACTGAAGCTTTCTTT
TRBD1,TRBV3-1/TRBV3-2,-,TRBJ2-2,CASSQGFSYRGAGELFF,TGTGCCAGCAGCCAAGGATTTTCCTACAGGGGGGCCGGGGAGCTGTTTTTT
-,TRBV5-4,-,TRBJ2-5,CASSLERVQETQYF,TGTGCCAGCAGCTTGGAGCGGGTCCAAGAGACCCAGTACTTC
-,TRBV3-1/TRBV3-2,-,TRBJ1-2,CASRIGAGYGYTF,TGTGCCAGCAGAATAGGGGCCGGCTATGGCTACACCTTC
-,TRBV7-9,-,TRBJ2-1,CASSSDYPVNNEQFF,TGTGCCAGCAGCTCGGACTACCCGGTTAACAATGAGCAGTTCTTC
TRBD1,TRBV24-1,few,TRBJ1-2,CATSARQGSYGYTF,TGTGCCACCAGTGCTAGACAGGGAAGCTATGGCTACACCTTC
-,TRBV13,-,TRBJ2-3,CASSRPPFYLANTDTQYF,TGTGCCAGCAGCCGCCCCCCTTTTTACCTAGCTAACACAGATACGCAGTATTTT
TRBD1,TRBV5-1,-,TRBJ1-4,CASSYGRDRISPANEKLFF,TGCGCCAGCAGCTACGGTCGGGACAGAATCTCTCCCGCTAATGAAAAACTGTTTTTT
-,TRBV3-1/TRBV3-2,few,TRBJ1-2,CASSQDRRSGGYTF,TGTGCCAGCAGCCAAGATCGGAGGTCGGGTGGCTACACCTTC
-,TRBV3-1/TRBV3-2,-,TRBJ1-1,CASSQGGVGAEAFF,TGTGCCAGCAGCCAAGGCGGGGTGGGGGCTGAAGCTTTCTTT
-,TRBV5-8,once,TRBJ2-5,CASSLTRSGQGLETQYF,TGTGCCAGCAGCTTGACACGTTCGGGACAAGGACTAGAGACCCAGTACTTC
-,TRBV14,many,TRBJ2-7,CASSPQGGGEQYF,TGTGCCAGCAGCCCACAAGGAGGAGGCGAGCAGTACTTC
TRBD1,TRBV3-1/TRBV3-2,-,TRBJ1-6,CASSLQGQGLNSPLHF,TGTGCCAGCAGCCTGCAGGGACAGGGATTAAATTCACCCCTCCACTTT
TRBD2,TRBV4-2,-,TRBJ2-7,CASSQVSGLAAHEQYF,TGTGCCAGCAGCCAAGTGTCGGGACTAGCGGCCCACGAGCAGTACTTC
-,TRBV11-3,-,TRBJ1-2,CASSFRGEGYTF,TGTGCCAGCAGCTTCCGGGGGGAGGGCTACACCTTC
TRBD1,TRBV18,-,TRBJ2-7,CASSPGTGTGGTYEQYF,TGTGCCAGCTCACCAGGAACGGGGACAGGGGGGACCTACGAGCAGTACTTC
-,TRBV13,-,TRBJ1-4,CASSTRDRDEKLFF,TGTGCCAGCAGCACCAGGGATCGGGATGAAAAACTGTTTTTT
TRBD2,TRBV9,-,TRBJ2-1,CASSVFGLAAYNEQFF,TGTGCCAGCAGCGTATTTGGACTAGCGGCTTACAATGAGCAGTTCTTC
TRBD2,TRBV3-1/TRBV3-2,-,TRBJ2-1,CASTMGTSGRYWNEQFF,TGTGCCAGCACCATGGGGACTAGCGGGAGATATTGGAATGAGCAGTTCTTC
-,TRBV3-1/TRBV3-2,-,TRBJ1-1,CASSLRRRAEAFF,TGTGCCAGCAGCCTTCGCCGGCGGGCTGAAGCTTTCTTT
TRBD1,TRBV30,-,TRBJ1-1,CAWGQGSSGTEAFF,TGTGCCTGGGGACAGGGGTCAAGTGGCACTGAAGCTTTCTTT
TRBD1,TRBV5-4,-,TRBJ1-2,CASSPGTGFYGYTF,TGTGCCAGCAGCCCGGGGACAGGATTCTATGGCTACACCTTC
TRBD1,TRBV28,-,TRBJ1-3,CASSLWTGRGNTIYF,TGTGCCAGCAGTTTATGGACAGGGAGGGGAAACACCATATATTTT
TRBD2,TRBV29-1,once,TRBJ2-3,CSVVPYGREGDTQYF,TGCAGCGTTGTCCCCTATGGGCGGGAGGGAGATACGCAGTATTTT
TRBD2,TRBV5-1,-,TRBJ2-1,CASGLAGSFLGEQFF,TGCGCCAGTGGACTAGCGGGTTCCTTCTTAGGTGAGCAGTTCTTC
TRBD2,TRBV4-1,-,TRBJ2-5,CASSQEWTSGGQETQYF,TGCGCCAGCAGCCAAGAATGGACTAGCGGGGGCCAAGAGACCCAGTACTTC
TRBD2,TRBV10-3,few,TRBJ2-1,CAISESIGSSGSKNEQFF,TGTGCCATCAGTGAGTCGATCGGGTCTAGCGGGAGTAAGAATGAGCAGTTCTTC
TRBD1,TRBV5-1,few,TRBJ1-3,CASSPWTGGNTIYF,TGCGCCAGCAGCCCGTGGACAGGGGGAAACACCATATATTTT
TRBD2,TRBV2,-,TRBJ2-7,CASELAGRRLADSYEQYF,TGTGCCAGCGAGCTTGCAGGGCGGAGACTAGCGGATTCCTACGAGCAGTACTTC
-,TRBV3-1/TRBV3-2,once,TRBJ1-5,CASSPGRGRNQPQHF,TGTGCCAGCAGCCCGGGCAGGGGTCGCAATCAGCCCCAGCATTTT
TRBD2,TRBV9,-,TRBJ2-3,CASSPLAGISTDTQYF,TGTGCCAGCAGCCCACTAGCGGGGATTAGCACAGATACGCAGTATTTT
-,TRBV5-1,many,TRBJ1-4,CASSLGGQKNEKLFF,TGCGCCAGCAGCTTGGGTGGACAGAAGAATGAAAAACTGTTTTTT
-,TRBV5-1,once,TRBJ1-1,CASKSRGMNTEAFF,TGCGCCAGCAAGAGTAGGGGAATGAACACTGAAGCTTTCTTT
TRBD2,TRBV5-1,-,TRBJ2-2,CASSFSIAGGLGTGELFF,TGCGCCAGCAGCTTTTCCATAGCGGGAGGGCTCGGCACCGGGGAGCTGTTTTTT
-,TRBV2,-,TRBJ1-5,CASTMTRDGNQPQHF,TGTGCCAGCACCATGACCAGGGATGGGAATCAGCCCCAGCATTTT
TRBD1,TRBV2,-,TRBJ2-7,CASSKEGTGSYEQYF,TGTGCCAGCAGCAAAGAGGGGACAGGGTCCTACGAGCAGTACTTC
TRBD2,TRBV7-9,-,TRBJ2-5,CASSLAWLAGKETQYF,TGTGCCAGCAGCTTAGCGTGGCTAGCGGGGAAAGAGACCCAGTACTTC
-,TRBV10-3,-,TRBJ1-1,CACGGRNTEAFF,TGTGCGTGCGGGGGACGAAACACTGAAGCTTTCTTT
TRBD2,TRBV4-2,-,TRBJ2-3,CASSQVRTSGTDTQYF,TGTGCCAGCAGCCAAGTTCGTACTAGCGGGACGGATACGCAGTATTTT
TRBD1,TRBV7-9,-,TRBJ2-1,CASSLRQGAYNEQFF,TGTGCCAGCAGCTTGAGGCAGGGGGCCTACAATGAGCAGTTCTTC
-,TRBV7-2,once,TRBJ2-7,CASSLAPWQSYEQYF,TGTGCCAGCAGCTTAGCCCCGTGGCAGTCCTACGAGCAGTACTTC